These 18 T cell receptor beta chains originate from one sample sequenced in a study of blood T cell repertoires in COVID-19 (dated by TCRdb to 2020 to 2022). The library was obtained by the immunoSEQ multiplex PCR assay. The source is immuneACCESS, and TCRdb retained only in-frame sequences with V and J called. Part of the clones is not carried over; for the studies checked, unresolved V genes explain less than half of this, and the remainder is unexplained. This sample has roughly 60,000 clones in its table, and roughly 84% of those were observed once. The ten largest clones capture roughly 16% of the sample. The sequencing input was peripheral blood. All receptors derive from a man aged 60-69 years with COVID-19, enrolled during active disease.

The J gene is TRBJ1-1, the V gene TRBV6-1, with a possible D match to TRBD1 (5 bases). The length of the CDR3 is 15 residues. The V gene's germline CDR1 is MNHNS and CDR2 SASEGT. Trimming removed 2 bases from V and 3 bases from J, with 13 bases in between. CDR3 region: CASSEWAGWDTEAFF. In nucleotides, the CDR3 is TGTGCCAGCAGTGAATGGGCAGGGTGGGACACTGAAGCTTTCTTT.

The gene calls are TRBV25-1 and TRBJ1-4; D ambiguous. Germline V lookup: CDR1 MGHDK, CDR2 SYGVNS. The CDR3 is 13 amino acids. V was trimmed by 1 base and J by 8 bases, leaving 8 bases between them. Here the CDR3 DNA reads TGTGCCAGCAGTGAATGGGAGCTCGAAAAACTGTTTTTT. Residues: CASSEWELEKLFF.

This clone was observed a few times. V is TRBV7-3 and J is TRBJ1-2, with D uncertain. Germline lookup yields CDR1 SGHTA and CDR2 FQGTGA. Trimming cost V 1 base and J 8 bases, with 20 bases left between them. The CDR3 contains 16 residues. The CDR3 coding sequence is TGTGCCAGCAGCTTAATGGCGGGATCCGGTGGTAACGGCTACACCTTC. Translation: CASSLMAGSGGNGYTF.

For this clone: Other nucleotide sequences from this sample produce the same CDR3. As DNA, the CDR3 is TGTGCCAGCAGCCAACCGGGACAGGGCACTGAAGCTTTCTTT. Translated, it gives CASSQPGQGTEAFF. The genes are TRBV3-1 (or the pseudogene TRBV3-2) and TRBJ1-1, with TRBD1 matching 9 bases. This CDR3 region has 14 residues. The germline CDR1 and CDR2 sequences are LGHDT and YNNKEL (reference sequence). V was clipped by 2 bases and J by 4 bases; unmatched bases: 2.

V and J are TRBV19 and TRBJ1-4; TRBD1 agrees at 9 bases. The CDR3 is 14 amino acids. Trimming cost V 3 bases and J 8 bases; bases outside gene matches: 4. The germline V gene encodes CDR1 LNHDA and CDR2 SQIVND (reference sequence). The CDR3 is CASSMGDREEKLFF. CDR3 sequence (DNA): TGTGCCAGTAGTATGGGGGACAGGGAGGAAAAACTGTTTTTT.

The CDR3 DNA follows: TGTGCCAGCAGCCTTGGGACAGGGTCGGAGACCCAGTACTTC. Translated: CASSLGTGSETQYF. The chain recombines TRBV3-1 (or the pseudogene TRBV3-2) with TRBJ2-5; TRBD1 matches 9 bases. Germline loops: CDR1 LGHDT, CDR2 YNNKEL (reference sequence). Unmatched junction bases numbered 5, after V lost 4 bases and J lost 5 bases. The CDR3 is 14 amino acids.

V gene TRBV10-1 combines with J gene TRBJ2-3; D perhaps matches TRBD2 (6 bases). CDR3 size: 15 residues. Trimming stripped 8 bases from V and 4 bases from J, with 19 bases between. Germline V gene lookup returns CDR1 WNHNN and CDR2 SYGVQD (reference sequence). CDR3 nucleotide sequence: TGCGCCAGCCTAGGCCGCGGGGCTCATCCAGATACGCAGTATTTT. It codes for CASLGRGAHPDTQYF.

J is TRBJ1-4 and V is TRBV6-2 or TRBV6-3; 9 positions agree with TRBD1. Germline CDR1 MNHEY, CDR2 SVGEGT. V was pared by 5 bases and J by 14 bases, with 12 bases of the junction left unmatched. The CDR3 runs 14 residues. This CDR3 is CASSPGQGTVYLFF. The CDR3 DNA follows: TGTGCCAGCAGTCCCGGACAGGGGACAGTATATCTGTTTTTT.

The chain employs TRBV5-4 and TRBJ2-7; TRBD2 might be the D (6 bases). The CDR3 has 16 residues. V was cut by 4 bases and J by 2 bases, with 19 bases left in between. Per the germline V gene, CDR1 is SGHNT and CDR2 is YYREEE (reference sequence). The CDR3 coding sequence is TGTGCCAGCAGCCTACCCTCTCGCGGGGCCCCCTACGAGCAGTACTTC. Protein product: CASSLPSRGAPYEQYF.

This clone showed up just once. The V call is TRBV7-3, the J call TRBJ2-1; the match to TRBD2 covers 7 bases. The J segment lost 7 bases and the V segment lost 2 bases, leaving 8 bases of the junction unmatched. Germline V lookup: CDR1 SGHTA, CDR2 FQGTGA. This CDR3 is built from 15 residues. CDR3 in amino acids: CASSLGPREGNEQFF. CDR3 DNA sequence: TGTGCCAGCAGCTTAGGTCCCAGGGAGGGTAATGAGCAGTTCTTC.

This chain joins TRBV19 and TRBJ2-3; 7 nucleotides line up with TRBD2. The germline V gene has CDR1 LNHDA and CDR2 SQIVND (reference sequence). This CDR3 has 15 amino acids. V dropped 7 bases and J dropped 4; count of bases not matched to a gene: 11. The DNA of the CDR3 is TGTGCCAGTATGGTTACTAGCGTATCTCCAGATACGCAGTATTTT. This encodes CASMVTSVSPDTQYF.

V usage is TRBV7-9 and J usage is TRBJ1-1, with D uncertain. The ends were cut back, 5 bases at V and 4 bases at J, with 17 bases in the middle. The length of the CDR3 is 15 residues. Germline V gene lookup returns CDR1 SEHNR and CDR2 FQNEAQ (reference sequence). The CDR3 spells CASSQIHGSGTEAFF. In nucleotides, the CDR3 is TGTGCCAGCAGCCAAATACACGGGAGTGGCACTGAAGCTTTCTTT.

V is TRBV6-8 and J is TRBJ1-5; no clear D. Germline CDR1 and CDR2: MNHGY and SAAAGT. The CDR3 consists of 19 residues. The V end was cut by 5 bases, the J end by 5 bases, with 28 bases between. In DNA form, the CDR3 reads TGTGCCAGCAGTCCACTGGCGGCCCCTAGGCTTGGGAGAGATCAGCCCCAGCATTTT. As protein: CASSPLAAPRLGRDQPQHF.

The chain couples TRBV6-1 to TRBJ1-2; D gene ambiguous. Trimming removed 3 bases from V and 4 bases from J, with 9 bases in between. Per germline, CDR1 MNHNS and CDR2 SASEGT. The CDR3 extends over 13 amino acids. For the CDR3, the DNA is TGTGCCAGCAGTGATGGTCTAGGCTATGGCTACACCTTC. Its translation is CASSDGLGYGYTF.

The chain employs TRBV2 and TRBJ1-3, with TRBD1 matching 8 bases. Germline V gives CDR1 SNHLY, CDR2 FYNNEI. The CDR3 covers 14 residues. V lost 7 bases, J lost 4 bases, and 6 bases stayed unmatched. The CDR3 protein is CASKDRAAGNTIYF. CDR3 bases: TGTGCCAGCAAGGACAGGGCCGCCGGAAACACCATATATTTT.

The J gene is TRBJ2-1, the V gene TRBV5-1; 8 bases map to TRBD2. The J segment lost 3 bases and the V segment lost 7 bases, leaving 12 bases of the junction unmatched. The CDR3 loop spans 16 amino acids. Per germline, CDR1 SGHRS and CDR2 YFSETQ. The CDR3 region is CASHASGSGVYNEQFF. The CDR3 nucleotides are TGCGCCAGCCATGCCAGCGGGAGTGGAGTCTACAATGAGCAGTTCTTC.

The sample holds a few counts of this clone. This sequence joins TRBV7-9 and TRBJ2-7, with no clear D. The CDR3 totals 12 residues. V lost 1 base, J lost 6 bases, and 7 bases lay in between. The V gene's germline CDR1 is SEHNR and CDR2 FQNEAQ (reference sequence). The CDR3 region is CASSLVASEQYF. The CDR3 DNA reads TGTGCCAGCAGCTTAGTAGCTTCCGAGCAGTACTTC.

The genes are TRBV5-1 and TRBJ1-4; D might be TRBD1 (6 bases). The V end was cut by 4 bases, the J end by 3 bases, with 10 bases between. The CDR3 consists of 14 residues. From germline, CDR1 is SGHRS and CDR2 YFSETQ. This CDR3 reads CASSADSSNEKLFF. Here the CDR3 DNA reads TGCGCCAGCAGCGCGGACAGCTCTAATGAAAAACTGTTTTTT.